This TCR beta chain is from a study of blood T cell repertoires in COVID-19. Study background: Italy, Spain and the United States were the sources of the convalescent and acute COVID-19 samples.

V shed 3 bases and J 4 bases; nucleotides not matched to a gene: 3. The CDR3 is 14 residues long. Germline values: CDR1 SGHNT, CDR2 YENEEA. Clones were sequenced by immunoSEQ multiplex PCR, and TCRdb holds only the in-frame ones, with some missing. This sample carries some 140,000 clones, 88% of them seen once, and the ten largest clones take approximately 2.3%. Input material: peripheral blood. The chain uses TRBV11-3 and TRBJ2-7; 10 bases line up with TRBD1. The sequence was collected from a man aged 70-80 years with active COVID-19. CDR3 sequence (DNA): TGTGCCAGCAGCTTCGGGACAGGGGATTACGAGCAGTACTTC. Amino acids: CASSFGTGDYEQYF.